A selection of T cell receptor beta chains follows, all from one sample in a study of cytomegalovirus exposure and HLA in healthy donors. The method was immunoSEQ multiplex PCR; TCRdb's version includes in-frame clones alone and lacks a portion of them. The data show roughly 160,000 clones, around 84% seen once. Sequenced material: PBMCs. The receptors come from a young man in good health and CMV-seropositive. Both conserved end residues are part of each CDR3. The order of the fields is CDR3 protein, CDR3 length, clone size, V gene. Some rows mark clone size as missing; the rest say once, few, many or name a class of expanded clone.

cdr3_aa: CASSSIASLAGRTDTQYF
cdr3_length: 18
clone_size: once
v_call: TRBV13

cdr3_aa: CASTPWRGGGKDSGNTIYF
cdr3_length: 19
clone_size: .
v_call: TRBV19

cdr3_aa: CASSSLSNYGYTF
cdr3_length: 13
clone_size: .
v_call: TRBV7-2

cdr3_aa: CASRDRSSYNEQFF
cdr3_length: 14
clone_size: .
v_call: TRBV4-1

cdr3_aa: CASSFRDRIFF
cdr3_length: 11
clone_size: .
v_call: TRBV7-9

cdr3_aa: CASSPGSGRAERDTQYF
cdr3_length: 17
clone_size: .
v_call: TRBV18

cdr3_aa: CASGPDFGEQTQYF
cdr3_length: 14
clone_size: .
v_call: TRBV12-5

cdr3_aa: CASSYGAAEHRELFF
cdr3_length: 15
clone_size: .
v_call: TRBV6-5

cdr3_aa: CASSLVRTRVNEQFF
cdr3_length: 15
clone_size: .
v_call: TRBV11-2

cdr3_aa: CASTRTGALYNEQFF
cdr3_length: 15
clone_size: .
v_call: TRBV6-1

cdr3_aa: CASGEPPNTGELFF
cdr3_length: 14
clone_size: .
v_call: TRBV27

cdr3_aa: CASSLNGLAFEKLFF
cdr3_length: 15
clone_size: few
v_call: TRBV27

cdr3_aa: CASSQESAGRYGYTF
cdr3_length: 15
clone_size: .
v_call: TRBV4-3

cdr3_aa: CASSDRGRWGNTIYF
cdr3_length: 15
clone_size: .
v_call: TRBV2

cdr3_aa: CASSQQKAGGANVLTF
cdr3_length: 16
clone_size: once
v_call: TRBV4-1

cdr3_aa: CSAETGYGYTF
cdr3_length: 11
clone_size: .
v_call: TRBV20-1

cdr3_aa: CASSLTSPTGELFF
cdr3_length: 14
clone_size: .
v_call: TRBV7-9

cdr3_aa: CASSNRDRPSYGYTF
cdr3_length: 15
clone_size: .
v_call: TRBV5-6

cdr3_aa: CASSRDRGCGYGYTF
cdr3_length: 15
clone_size: .
v_call: TRBV23-1

cdr3_aa: CSVSGYLGDEQYF
cdr3_length: 13
clone_size: once
v_call: TRBV29-1

cdr3_aa: CASSPTPGGTSGRETYNEQFF
cdr3_length: 21
clone_size: .
v_call: TRBV13

cdr3_aa: CASSHRPNNYYNEQFF
cdr3_length: 16
clone_size: .
v_call: TRBV13

cdr3_aa: CASSFQIVTEAFF
cdr3_length: 13
clone_size: .
v_call: TRBV7-2

cdr3_aa: CASSPRTGGDEQYF
cdr3_length: 14
clone_size: .
v_call: TRBV9

cdr3_aa: CASREGTGNYGYTF
cdr3_length: 14
clone_size: .
v_call: TRBV6-5

cdr3_aa: CATSRERGTEAFF
cdr3_length: 13
clone_size: .
v_call: TRBV15

cdr3_aa: CASSIFGWAGRGYTF
cdr3_length: 15
clone_size: .
v_call: TRBV19

cdr3_aa: CASSSLGLAGAYEQYF
cdr3_length: 16
clone_size: .
v_call: TRBV7-2

cdr3_aa: CASSFAGTSVDNEQFF
cdr3_length: 16
clone_size: .
v_call: TRBV5-1

cdr3_aa: CASRGGVNQPQHF
cdr3_length: 13
clone_size: .
v_call: TRBV6-1

cdr3_aa: CASSYRDRNTGELFF
cdr3_length: 15
clone_size: once
v_call: TRBV5-4

cdr3_aa: CASSHTGFEETQYF
cdr3_length: 14
clone_size: .
v_call: TRBV18

cdr3_aa: CASMIQGGTDTQYF
cdr3_length: 14
clone_size: .
v_call: TRBV6-6

cdr3_aa: CASSIGLGTGTNEQFF
cdr3_length: 16
clone_size: .
v_call: TRBV19

cdr3_aa: CASSQVNRATNEKLFF
cdr3_length: 16
clone_size: .
v_call: TRBV4-2